Listed here are 18 T cell receptor beta chains from one sample, sequenced in a study of blood T cell repertoires in COVID-19. The data were produced by immunoSEQ multiplex PCR, yet TCRdb's version contains in-frame clones alone and is incomplete. The sample shows approximately 140,000 clones, roughly 88% of them seen only once. Specimen: peripheral blood. The receptors derive from a woman in her sixties or seventies with COVID-19, enrolled during active disease.

This clone came up once. The chain joins TRBV2 to TRBJ1-3, with a tentative D call TRBD1 (6 bases). The ends were cut back, 6 bases at V and 7 bases at J, with 22 bases in the middle. This CDR3 is built from 16 residues. Per the germline V gene, CDR1 is SNHLY and CDR2 is FYNNEI. The CDR3 DNA reads TGTGCCAGCAGCGCCGCCGGGACACCGGCCCCGAACACCATATATTTT. Amino acid sequence: CASSAAGTPAPNTIYF.

CDR3 sequence: CASSRRDEQYF. Here the CDR3 DNA reads TGTGCCAGCAGCCGAAGAGACGAGCAGTACTTC. The chain recombines TRBV7-9 with TRBJ2-7; D not resolved. The CDR3 extends over 11 amino acids. Germline V gene lookup returns CDR1 SEHNR and CDR2 FQNEAQ (reference sequence). The V end was cut by 5 bases, the J end by 5 bases, with 7 bases between.

This clone was counted between two and nine times. This chain joins TRBV27 and TRBJ2-7; 8 nucleotides line up with TRBD1. Germline trimming cut 2 bases from V and 3 bases from J; bases unmatched to any gene: 6. Germline V lookup: CDR1 MNHEY, CDR2 SMNVEV (reference sequence). The CDR3 is made up of 15 amino acids. The CDR3 reads CASSLLQGANYEQYF. The CDR3 DNA reads TGTGCCAGCAGTTTACTCCAGGGGGCAAACTACGAGCAGTACTTC.

This clone appeared once. This chain connects TRBV7-3 to TRBJ1-1; TRBD1 matches at 9 bases. V gave up 5 bases and J gave up 5 bases; unmatched junction bases: 3. The CDR3 sequence is 13 residues long. CDR1 and CDR2 (germline): SGHTA, FQGTGA. The CDR3 spells CASSNDRGTEAFF. The DNA of the CDR3 is TGTGCCAGCAGCAACGACAGGGGGACTGAAGCTTTCTTT.

The gene calls are TRBV6-5 and TRBJ2-7; D not resolved. Trimming stripped 3 bases from V and 6 bases from J, with 6 bases between. Germline V CDR1 and CDR2: MNHEY, SVGAGI. The CDR3 runs 11 residues. CDR3 bases: TGTGCCAGCAGTTATTCCGGCGAGCAGTACTTC. Translation gives CASSYSGEQYF.

The genes are TRBV20-1 and TRBJ1-1; D not certain. Germline V gene data show CDR1 as DFQATT and CDR2 as SNEGSKA (reference sequence). The CDR3 is 14 residues long. Between the trimmed V and J ends, which lost 3 bases and 1 base, there was a span of 12 bases. DNA for the CDR3: TGCAGTGCTAGTCCCCCGCCGAGGAACACTGAAGCTTTCTTT. Residues: CSASPPPRNTEAFF.

The J gene is TRBJ2-7, the V gene TRBV4-2; D is possibly TRBD2 (7 bases). CDR3 length: 14 amino acids. V was shortened by 4 bases and J by 2 bases, with 12 bases between the two germline ends. Germline V gene data show CDR1 as LGHNA and CDR2 as YNFKEQ. The CDR3 here is CASSPGGGPYEQYF. The CDR3 nucleotides are TGTGCCAGCAGCCCTGGGGGGGGGCCCTACGAGCAGTACTTC.

The rearrangement uses TRBV6-6 and TRBJ2-2, with 10 nucleotides matching TRBD1. Losses at the gene ends were 5 bases for V and 6 bases for J; bases not matched to a gene: 12. The CDR3 has 17 residues. CDR1 is MNHNY and CDR2 is SVGAGI in the germline V gene (reference sequence). The CDR3 DNA is TGTGCCAGCAGTCCCCGGAGGGACAGGGGTACGTCCGGGGAGCTGTTTTTT. Protein sequence: CASSPRRDRGTSGELFF.

V is TRBV6-1 and J is TRBJ1-4; tentatively, D is TRBD1 (6 bases). CDR3 size: 16 residues. Between the trimmed V and J ends, which lost 0 bases and 15 bases, there was a span of 23 bases. From germline, CDR1 is MNHNS and CDR2 SASEGT. The CDR3 nucleotides read TGTGCCAGCAGTGAAGCTCGGGGGGGCGGTAAGGGGACCTTGTTTTTT. It yields the protein CASSEARGGGKGTLFF.

This sequence joins TRBV30 and TRBJ1-5; 7 bases line up with TRBD1. CDR1 and CDR2 from the germline V gene are GTSNPN and SVGIG (reference sequence). This CDR3 spans 13 amino acids. The V segment lost 5 bases and the J segment 0 bases; nucleotides outside the gene matches: 1. The CDR3 DNA reads as TGTGCCTGGGGGACAGATAGCAATCAGCCCCAGCATTTT. Protein sequence: CAWGTDSNQPQHF. Filled out from reference TRBV30 and TRBJ1-5, the complete variable domain reads SQTIHQWPATLVQPVGSPLSLECTVEGTSNPNLYWYRQAAGRGLQLLFYSVGIGQISSEVPQNLSASRPQDRQFILSSKKLLLSDSGFYLCAWGTDSNQPQHFGDGTRLSIL.

This clone was counted once. The rearrangement links TRBV6-5 to TRBJ1-1; TRBD1 matches at 7 bases. Germline V gives CDR1 MNHEY, CDR2 SVGAGI. This CDR3 is 14 amino acids long. The J segment lost 5 bases and the V segment lost 7 bases, leaving 10 bases of the junction unmatched. This CDR3 reads CASNREGAGTEAFF. CDR3 bases: TGTGCCAGCAATCGAGAGGGGGCAGGAACTGAAGCTTTCTTT.

The chain joins TRBV13 to TRBJ1-1; weak D call: TRBD1 (6 bases). Germline CDR1 and CDR2: PRHDT and FYEKMQ (reference sequence). The V and J ends lost 6 bases and 0 bases respectively, with 14 bases between them. The CDR3 loop spans 15 amino acids. Written as DNA, the CDR3 is TGTGCCAGCAGGCCCCTGGGGGCCTTGAACACTGAAGCTTTCTTT. Protein: CASRPLGALNTEAFF.

V is TRBV19 and J is TRBJ2-3, with 7 bases aligning to TRBD1. Germline V gene data show CDR1 as LNHDA and CDR2 as SQIVND (reference sequence). V lost 7 bases, J lost 4 bases, and 14 bases stayed unmatched. The CDR3 is 16 residues long. The DNA for the CDR3 is TGTGCCAGTAAGAGTTGGGCAGGGGGTCTGGCAGATACGCAGTATTTT. Amino acids: CASKSWAGGLADTQYF.

The chain employs TRBV7-9 and TRBJ2-1; possibly TRBD1 for D (6 bases). The length of the CDR3 is 14 residues. Germline V gene lookup returns CDR1 SEHNR and CDR2 FQNEAQ (reference sequence). Deletions cut 1 base from V and 8 bases from J, with 12 bases between. Written as DNA, the CDR3 is TGTGCCAGCAGCTTAGACAGGGCCGTCTATGAGCAGTTCTTC. This gives the protein CASSLDRAVYEQFF.

Here the CDR3 reads CASSPRSRGGNEKLFF. CDR3 nucleotide sequence: TGCGCCAGCAGCCCGAGGTCACGGGGGGGTAATGAAAAACTGTTTTTT. J is TRBJ1-4 and V is TRBV5-1, with a tentative D call TRBD1 (5 bases). Germline V lookup: CDR1 SGHRS, CDR2 YFSETQ. The CDR3 contains 16 residues. V was clipped by 4 bases and J by 4 bases, with 17 bases between them.

The V gene is TRBV19, the J gene TRBJ1-1; 9 nucleotides line up with TRBD1. Germline loops: CDR1 LNHDA, CDR2 SQIVND (reference sequence). Unmatched junction bases numbered 15, after V lost 6 bases and J lost 4 bases. The CDR3 is 17 residues long. The CDR3 nucleotides are TGTGCCAGTAGCCTATTAGGGCAACAGGGGGCAATCACTGAAGCTTTCTTT. Translation: CASSLLGQQGAITEAFF.

The rearrangement joins TRBV4-2 to TRBJ1-2; the match to TRBD1 covers 7 bases. Germline-derived CDR1 and CDR2 are LGHNA and YNFKEQ. This CDR3 is 13 amino acids long. Germline trimming cut 4 bases from V and 8 bases from J; bases unmatched to any gene: 7. Written as DNA, the CDR3 is TGTGCCAGCAGCCCCGACAGGGATTGGGGCTACACCTTC. As protein: CASSPDRDWGYTF.

This rearrangement joins TRBV24-1 to TRBJ2-3, with D perhaps matching TRBD1 (6 bases). With 6 bases removed from V and 3 bases from J, the gap between germline ends came to 18 bases. Germline CDR1 KGHDR, CDR2 SFDVKD. There are 16 residues in the CDR3. The DNA of the CDR3 is TGTGCCACCAGTCCGGGACACCTCTTCAGAACAGATACGCAGTATTTT. Amino acid sequence: CATSPGHLFRTDTQYF.